This is a list of T cell receptor beta chains from one sample in a study of shared clonotypes between healthy human individuals. Using immunoSEQ multiplex PCR, the repertoire was profiled, and TCRdb retains in-frame clones only, with some absent. The sample has some 1,100,000 clones, roughly 74% seen once. Sequencing was carried out using memory CD4+ T cells from PBMCs. The source is a man aged 18 to 29 in good health. Some clones in this sample may be carry-over from other donors' samples. Both conserved end residues are part of each CDR3. A D gene is named only where the DNA matches it firmly. Clone size is shown for a subset of rows, as once, few, many or a class of expanded clone.

>.|TRBJ1-2|once|TRBV6-1
CASSPTDGYYGYTF
TGTGCCAGCAGTCCTACAGACGGATACTATGGCTACACCTTC
>TRBD1|TRBJ1-1|.|TRBV5-8
CASSIAGQGARTEAFF
TGTGCCAGCAGCATCGCGGGACAGGGGGCGCGCACTGAAGCTTTCTTT
>.|TRBJ2-7|.|TRBV29-1
CSVVQGAPYEQYF
TGCAGCGTTGTACAGGGTGCGCCCTACGAGCAGTACTTC
>.|TRBJ2-7|.|TRBV6-5
CASSRQPTNSYEQYF
TGTGCCAGCAGTCGACAGCCAACTAACTCCTACGAGCAGTACTTC
>.|TRBJ1-1|.|TRBV27
CASSLLGRDTEAFF
TGTGCCAGCAGTTTATTGGGACGGGACACTGAAGCTTTCTTT
>.|TRBJ1-2|.|TRBV7-9
CASSPFGVFDGYTF
TGTGCCAGCAGCCCTTTCGGGGTGTTTGATGGCTACACCTTC
>TRBD1|TRBJ2-2|.|TRBV30
CAWSGQGAGELFF
TGTGCCTGGAGTGGACAGGGGGCGGGGGAGCTGTTTTTT
>.|TRBJ2-7|.|TRBV7-2
CASSLFAGRFYEQYF
TGTGCCAGCAGCTTATTTGCAGGGAGGTTCTACGAGCAGTACTTC
>.|TRBJ1-1|.|TRBV6-1
CASSRGRLNTEAFF
TGTGCCAGCAGCAGAGGACGGTTGAACACTGAAGCTTTCTTT
>.|TRBJ1-1|few|TRBV7-8
CASSASPNLNTEAFF
TGTGCCAGCAGCGCAAGCCCGAACCTGAACACTGAAGCTTTCTTT
>.|TRBJ2-2|.|TRBV28
CAIGRLANTGELFF
TGTGCCATCGGGAGACTAGCGAACACCGGGGAGCTGTTTTTT
>.|TRBJ2-5|.|TRBV5-4
CASSSTTRGQETQYF
TGTGCCAGCAGCTCTACAACGCGGGGCCAAGAGACCCAGTACTTC
>TRBD2|TRBJ2-7|.|TRBV25-1
CASQQTSGRYEQYF
TGTGCCAGCCAACAAACTAGCGGGAGGTACGAGCAGTACTTC